Listed below are T cell receptor beta chains from one sample, sequenced in a study of regulatory T cells in long-lasting Graves disease. Each CDR3 protein gets one entry after TCRdb re-called the multiplex PCR reads with MiXCR. The repertoire consists of around 450,000 distinct CDR3 sequences, with 15% occurring once and the leading ten covering about 7.6%. In addition, the sample was reused for a study of T cells in Graves' hyperthyroidism and ophthalmopathy.

Sequenced here: peripheral blood mononuclear cells (PBMCs), sampled at new diagnosis, from a patient treated with antithyroid drugs. The receptors were gathered from a woman in her thirties or forties with Graves disease. Each CDR3 is given with its conserved first and last residue. The order of the fields is J gene, clone size, V gene, D gene, CDR3 protein, CDR3 DNA. The D gene is left open where the match is weak. Size is omitted from some rows. Given values are once, few, many or a class for expanded clones.

TRBJ2-5 | many | TRBV28 | TRBD2 | CASSGLAGGQETQYF | TGTGCCAGCAGCGGACTAGCGGGGGGACAAGAGACCCAGTACTTC
TRBJ2-3 | NA | TRBV3-1 | TRBD2 | CASSQVAGGITDTQYF | TGTGCCAGCAGCCAAGTTGCGGGAGGGATCACAGATACGCAGTATTTT
TRBJ1-1 | many | TRBV7-9 | NA | CASSFGGEVWAFF | TGTGCCAGCAGCTTTGGGGGTGAGGTTTGGGCTTTCTTT
TRBJ1-1 | many | TRBV18 | NA | CASSANEMNTEAFF | TGTGCCAGCTCAGCAAACGAGATGAACACTGAAGCTTTCTTT
TRBJ1-4 | many | TRBV2 | NA | CASRDTRTVVNEKLFF | TGTGCCAGCAGAGACACGAGGACAGTAGTTAATGAAAAACTGTTTTTT
TRBJ2-3 | many | TRBV28 | NA | CASSSPRGAEERDTQYF | TGTGCCAGCAGTTCCCCTCGTGGAGCGGAGGAACGAGATACGCAGTATTTT
TRBJ2-1 | few | TRBV11-3 | TRBD1 | CASSRRDRVYNEQFF | TGTGCCAGCAGTCGGCGGGACAGGGTCTACAATGAGCAGTTCTTC
TRBJ1-2 | many | TRBV2 | NA | CASSEQGTYGYTF | TGTGCCAGCAGTGAACAGGGGACCTATGGCTACACCTTC
TRBJ2-1 | NA | TRBV5-1 | TRBD2 | CASSYRGGDEQFF | TGCGCCAGCAGCTATCGGGGGGGTGACGAGCAGTTCTTC
TRBJ2-6 | NA | TRBV11-2 | TRBD1 | CASSSQGAIGANVLTF | TGTGCCAGCAGCTCTCAGGGGGCAATTGGGGCCAACGTCCTGACTTTC
TRBJ2-2 | few | TRBV29-1 | NA | CSVESRGNTGEPFF | TGCAGCGTTGAAAGTCGGGGGAACACCGGGGAGCCGTTTTTT
TRBJ1-1 | many | TRBV27 | TRBD1 | CASSLSPTGTEAFF | TGTGCCAGCAGTTTATCCCCGACAGGGACTGAAGCTTTCTTT
TRBJ2-7 | many | TRBV24-1 | TRBD2 | CATSERDYEQYF | TGTGCCACCAGCGAGCGGGATTACGAGCAGTACTTC
TRBJ1-5 | few | TRBV20-1 | TRBD1 | CSASRGTGGNQPQHF | TGCAGTGCTAGTCGAGGGACAGGGGGCAATCAGCCCCAGCATTTT
TRBJ2-3 | many | TRBV2 | TRBD2 | CASSEGGAGVTDTQYF | TGTGCCAGCAGTGAAGGGGGAGCGGGAGTGACAGATACGCAGTATTTT
TRBJ2-1 | many | TRBV11-2 | TRBD2 | CASSRSSGDYNEQFF | TGTGCCAGCAGCAGATCTAGCGGGGACTACAATGAGCAGTTCTTC
TRBJ2-7 | many | TRBV7-9 | NA | CAGSSANYEQYF | TGTGCCGGCAGTAGCGCAAACTACGAGCAGTACTTC
TRBJ2-5 | many | TRBV5-5 | NA | CASSFPRGGETQYF | TGTGCCAGCAGCTTTCCGCGGGGAGGAGAGACCCAGTACTTC
TRBJ2-1 | many | TRBV9 | NA | CASSVASGVGNEQFF | TGTGCCAGCAGCGTAGCAAGCGGTGTGGGCAATGAGCAGTTCTTC
TRBJ2-7 | many | TRBV7-8 | TRBD2 | CASSSLAGSDEQYF | TGTGCCAGCAGCTCCCTAGCGGGCTCCGACGAGCAGTACTTC
TRBJ1-5 | many | TRBV12-3/TRBV12-4 | TRBD1 | CASSGHRGRQPQHF | TGTGCCAGCAGTGGACACAGGGGGCGGCAGCCCCAGCATTTT
TRBJ2-5 | many | TRBV2 | TRBD2 | CASKGLAGVETQYF | TGTGCCAGCAAGGGACTAGCGGGAGTAGAGACCCAGTACTTC
TRBJ2-1 | NA | TRBV12-5 | NA | CASGLSRDLDVPFF | TGTGCTAGTGGTTTGTCCCGGGACCTCGATGTTCCGTTCTTC
TRBJ1-1 | few | TRBV7-9 | TRBD1 | CASSLAQGPQTEAFF | TGTGCCAGCAGCTTAGCACAGGGGCCTCAAACTGAAGCTTTCTTT
TRBJ1-2 | NA | TRBV11-1 | TRBD1 | CASSQNPTKGAYGYTF | TGCGCCAGCAGCCAAAACCCCACCAAGGGGGCCTATGGCTACACCTTC
TRBJ2-7 | many | TRBV10-3 | NA | CAIQNSGTIYEQYF | TGTGCCATCCAAAACTCCGGGACCATCTACGAGCAGTACTTC
TRBJ2-1 | NA | TRBV29-1 | TRBD1 | CSVEGGPGQHYNEQFF | TGCAGCGTTGAAGGGGGCCCGGGACAGCACTACAATGAGCAGTTCTTC
TRBJ1-5 | few | TRBV6-1 | NA | CASSEVRPRGGNQPQHF | TGTGCCAGCAGTGAAGTCAGGCCGAGGGGGGGCAATCAGCCCCAGCATTTT
TRBJ2-1 | many | TRBV2 | TRBD2 | CASSELSLAGGYNEQFF | TGTGCCAGCAGTGAACTCTCGCTAGCGGGAGGCTACAATGAGCAGTTCTTC
TRBJ2-3 | many | TRBV19 | TRBD2 | CASSTQAGGPTDTQYF | TGTGCCAGTAGTACACAAGCGGGAGGCCCGACAGATACGCAGTATTTT
TRBJ2-5 | few | TRBV24-1 | NA | CATSDLEETVYQETQYF | TGTGCCACCAGTGATTTGGAGGAGACCGTGTACCAAGAGACCCAGTACTTC
TRBJ2-3 | NA | TRBV2 | TRBD2 | CASSERTSGRDTQYF | TGTGCCAGCAGTGAAAGGACTAGCGGGAGGGATACGCAGTATTTT
TRBJ2-3 | NA | TRBV6-9 | NA | CASSYRPGTDTQYF | TGTGCCAGCAGTTATAGGCCTGGCACAGATACGCAGTATTTT
TRBJ2-7 | many | TRBV2 | NA | CARSEGGEQYF | TGTGCCAGGAGTGAGGGGGGCGAGCAGTACTTC
TRBJ2-5 | many | TRBV10-3 | NA | CAISEGVTGETQYF | TGTGCCATCAGTGAAGGAGTTACCGGGGAGACCCAGTACTTC
TRBJ2-5 | many | TRBV28 | TRBD2 | CASSLFGTRGETQYF | TGTGCCAGCAGTTTATTCGGGACTAGAGGAGAGACCCAGTACTTC
TRBJ1-1 | many | TRBV13 | NA | CASSLDRGTNTEAFF | TGTGCCAGCAGCTTAGATCGGGGGACGAACACTGAAGCTTTCTTT
TRBJ1-1 | NA | TRBV9 | NA | CASSVGSGTEAFF | TGTGCCAGCAGCGTAGGATCCGGCACTGAAGCTTTCTTT
TRBJ2-1 | many | TRBV11-2 | TRBD2 | CASSLWGGFGTSGINEQFF | TGTGCCAGCAGCTTATGGGGGGGTTTCGGAACTAGCGGGATAAATGAGCAGTTCTTC
TRBJ1-4 | many | TRBV5-1 | NA | CASSEGTYRGNEKLFF | TGCGCCAGCAGCGAGGGGACATATCGGGGAAATGAAAAACTGTTTTTT
TRBJ1-2 | many | TRBV20-1 | NA | CSASQGSASNYGYTF | TGCAGTGCTAGTCAGGGCAGCGCATCGAACTATGGCTACACCTTC
TRBJ2-1 | many | TRBV12-3/TRBV12-4 | TRBD1 | CASISGTGGSYNEQFF | TGTGCCAGCATCTCGGGGACAGGGGGCTCCTACAATGAGCAGTTCTTC
TRBJ2-1 | many | TRBV11-2 | NA | CASKPRRVSTYNEQFF | TGTGCCAGCAAGCCCAGGAGGGTCTCGACCTACAATGAGCAGTTCTTC
TRBJ2-7 | NA | TRBV5-6 | TRBD2 | CASSLVSGTREQYF | TGTGCCAGCAGCTTGGTAAGCGGGACCCGCGAGCAGTACTTC
TRBJ1-6 | NA | TRBV6-2/TRBV6-3 | TRBD1 | CASRTWDRNSPLHF | TGTGCCAGCAGAACATGGGACAGAAACTCACCCCTCCACTTT